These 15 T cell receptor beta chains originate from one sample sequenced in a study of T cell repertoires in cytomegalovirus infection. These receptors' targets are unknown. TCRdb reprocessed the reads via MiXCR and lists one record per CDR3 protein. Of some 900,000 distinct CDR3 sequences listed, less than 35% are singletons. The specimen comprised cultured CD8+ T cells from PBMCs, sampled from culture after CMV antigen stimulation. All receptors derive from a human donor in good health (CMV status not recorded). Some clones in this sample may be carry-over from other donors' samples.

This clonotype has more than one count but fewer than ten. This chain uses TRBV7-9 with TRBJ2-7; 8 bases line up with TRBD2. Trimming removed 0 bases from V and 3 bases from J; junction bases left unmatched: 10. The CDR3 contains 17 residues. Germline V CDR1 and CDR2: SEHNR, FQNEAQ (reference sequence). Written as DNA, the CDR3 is TGTGCCAGCAGCTTAGCTAGCGGGGAGGGAATTGGCTACGAGCAGTACTTC. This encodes CASSLASGEGIGYEQYF.

CDR3: CASSPDKVYNEQFF. CDR3 in DNA: TGTGCCAGCAGCCCCGATAAGGTCTACAATGAGCAGTTCTTC. The chain combines TRBV7-9 with TRBJ2-1; D is undetermined. The germline V gene encodes CDR1 SEHNR and CDR2 FQNEAQ (reference sequence). The CDR3 sequence is 14 residues long. Between the trimmed V and J ends, which lost 5 bases and 3 bases, there was a span of 11 bases.

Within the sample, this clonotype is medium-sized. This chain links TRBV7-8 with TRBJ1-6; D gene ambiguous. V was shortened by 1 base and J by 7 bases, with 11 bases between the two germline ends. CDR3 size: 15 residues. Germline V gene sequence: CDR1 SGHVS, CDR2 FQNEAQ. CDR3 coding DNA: TGTGCCAGCAGCTTAGTGAGGAGCTTCAATTCACCCCTCCACTTT. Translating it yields CASSLVRSFNSPLHF.

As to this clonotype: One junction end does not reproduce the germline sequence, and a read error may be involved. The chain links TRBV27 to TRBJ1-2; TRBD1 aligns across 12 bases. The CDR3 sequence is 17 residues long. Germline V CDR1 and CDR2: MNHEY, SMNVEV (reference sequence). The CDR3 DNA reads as TGTGCCAGCAAAAGTAGGGACAGGGGGCCTTTAGGCTATGGCTATACCTTC. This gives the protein CASKSRDRGPLGYGYTF.

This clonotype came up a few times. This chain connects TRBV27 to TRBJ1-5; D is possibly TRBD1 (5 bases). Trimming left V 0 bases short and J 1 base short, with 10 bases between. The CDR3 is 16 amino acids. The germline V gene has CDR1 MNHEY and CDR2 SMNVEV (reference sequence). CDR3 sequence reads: CASSLSGGWSNQPQHF. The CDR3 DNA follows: TGTGCCAGCAGTTTATCGGGGGGTTGGAGCAATCAGCCCCAGCATTTT.

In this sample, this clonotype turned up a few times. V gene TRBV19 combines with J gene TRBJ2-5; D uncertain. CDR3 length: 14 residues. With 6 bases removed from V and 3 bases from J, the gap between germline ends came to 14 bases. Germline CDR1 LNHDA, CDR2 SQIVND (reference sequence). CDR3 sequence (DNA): TGTGCCAGTAGCCTGAGGCCAACCAAAGAGACCCAGTACTTC. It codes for CASSLRPTKETQYF.

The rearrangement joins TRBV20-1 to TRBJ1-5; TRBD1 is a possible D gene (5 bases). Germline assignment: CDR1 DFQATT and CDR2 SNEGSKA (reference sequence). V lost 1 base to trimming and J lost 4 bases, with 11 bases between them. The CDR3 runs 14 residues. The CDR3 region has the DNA TGCAGTGCTAGAGCGGGGACGGGGAATCAGCCCCAGCATTTT. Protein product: CSARAGTGNQPQHF.

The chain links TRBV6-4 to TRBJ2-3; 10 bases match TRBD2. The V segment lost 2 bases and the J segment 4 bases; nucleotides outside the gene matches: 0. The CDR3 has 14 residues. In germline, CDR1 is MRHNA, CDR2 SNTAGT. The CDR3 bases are TGTGCCAGCAGTGACGGGACTAGCGCAGATACGCAGTATTTT. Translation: CASSDGTSADTQYF.

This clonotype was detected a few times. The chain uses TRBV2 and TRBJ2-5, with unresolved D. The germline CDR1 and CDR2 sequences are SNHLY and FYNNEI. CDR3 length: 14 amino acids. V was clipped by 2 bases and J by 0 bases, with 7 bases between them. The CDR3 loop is CASSELADQETQYF. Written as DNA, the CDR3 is TGTGCCAGCAGTGAATTAGCAGACCAAGAGACCCAGTACTTC.

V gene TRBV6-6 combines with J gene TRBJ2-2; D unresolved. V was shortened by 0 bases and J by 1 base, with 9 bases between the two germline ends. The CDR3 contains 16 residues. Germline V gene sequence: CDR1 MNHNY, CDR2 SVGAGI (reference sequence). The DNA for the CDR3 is TGTGCCAGCAGTTACTCGGCCAGACGGAACACCGGGGAGCTGTTTTTT. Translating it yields CASSYSARRNTGELFF.

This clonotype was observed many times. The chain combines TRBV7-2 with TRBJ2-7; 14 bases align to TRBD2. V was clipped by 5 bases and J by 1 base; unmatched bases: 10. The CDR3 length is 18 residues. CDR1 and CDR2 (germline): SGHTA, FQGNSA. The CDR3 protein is CASSLAGTSGGFSYEQYV. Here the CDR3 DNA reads TGTGCCAGCAGCCTTGCTGGGACTAGCGGGGGCTTTTCCTACGAGCAGTACGTC.

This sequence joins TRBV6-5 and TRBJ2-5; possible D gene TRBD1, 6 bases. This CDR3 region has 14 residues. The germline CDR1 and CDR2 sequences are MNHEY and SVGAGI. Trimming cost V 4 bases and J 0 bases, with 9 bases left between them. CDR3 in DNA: TGTGCCAGCAGTTTGGACAGCAACCAAGAGACCCAGTACTTC. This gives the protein CASSLDSNQETQYF.

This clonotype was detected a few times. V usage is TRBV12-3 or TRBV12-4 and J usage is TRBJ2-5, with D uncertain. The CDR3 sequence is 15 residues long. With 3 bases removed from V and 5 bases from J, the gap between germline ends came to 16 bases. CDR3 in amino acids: CASSFWPTAPETQYF. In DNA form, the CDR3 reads TGTGCCAGCAGTTTCTGGCCTACCGCCCCGGAGACCCAGTACTTC.

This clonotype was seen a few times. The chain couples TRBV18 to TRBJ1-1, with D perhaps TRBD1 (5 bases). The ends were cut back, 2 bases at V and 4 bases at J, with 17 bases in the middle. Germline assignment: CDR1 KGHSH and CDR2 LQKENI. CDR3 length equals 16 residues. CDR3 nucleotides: TGTGCCAGCTCACCAGCCGGAGACAGTCTGGGCACTGAAGCTTTCTTT. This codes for CASSPAGDSLGTEAFF.

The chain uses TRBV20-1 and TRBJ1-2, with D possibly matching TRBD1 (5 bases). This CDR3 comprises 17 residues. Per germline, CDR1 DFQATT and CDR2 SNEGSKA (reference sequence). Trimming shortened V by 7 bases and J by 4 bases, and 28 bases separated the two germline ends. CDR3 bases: TGCAGTGTGCCCCCGAGTGCCCGGGCCCCTGGGACCTATGGCTACACCTTC. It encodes CSVPPSARAPGTYGYTF.